The entry below describes one TCR beta chain. Its specificity is not known. The data stem from a study of OX40 agonist ivuxolimab in advanced cancers. Study-level background: Hepatocellular carcinoma, melanoma, renal cell or head and neck cancer occurred in dose-escalation patients.

The data were produced by immunoSEQ multiplex PCR, yet TCRdb's version contains in-frame clones alone and is incomplete. The sample consists of about 69,000 clones, 91% of them appearing once. Study-wide results and limits: Averaging showed that CD8+ T cells had more expanded clones than CD4+ did.

The germline CDR1 and CDR2 sequences are SNHLY and FYNNEI. This CDR3 is 13 amino acids long. With V trimmed by 8 bases and J by 4 bases, 7 bases remained unmatched. The genes are TRBV2 and TRBJ1-2, with 7 bases fitting TRBD1. Sequencing was performed on CD4+ or CD8+ T cells sorted from blood, taken in a trial of the OX40 agonist ivuxolimab. The clonotype was recovered from an adult with an advanced solid tumor such as melanoma, head and neck, liver or kidney cancer. CDR3 sequence: CASRGDSRYGYTF. DNA of the CDR3: TGTGCCAGCCGAGGGGACAGCCGCTATGGCTACACCTTC.